Listed below are T cell receptor beta chains from one sample, sequenced in a study of OX40 agonist ivuxolimab in advanced cancers. The repertoire was sequenced with immunoSEQ multiplex PCR; TCRdb's copy has only in-frame clones and lacks some. Of tens of thousands of clones in the sample, about 84% were seen once. This sample comprised CD4+ or CD8+ T cells sorted from blood, obtained in a trial of the OX40 agonist ivuxolimab. All receptors derive from an adult with an advanced solid tumor such as melanoma, head and neck, liver or kidney cancer. CDR3s include the opening cysteine and the closing phenylalanine or tryptophan. D genes are given only for firm matches. The size of a clone is reported for some rows only, either as once, few or many, or as a class for expanded clones.

d_gene: TRBD1; abundance: NA; v_gene: TRBV5-4; j_gene: TRBJ1-2; CDR3aa: CASSSGQRNGYTF; CDR3nt: TGTGCCAGCAGCTCGGGACAGCGGAATGGCTACACCTTC
d_gene: NA; abundance: NA; v_gene: TRBV7-2; j_gene: TRBJ2-1; CDR3aa: CASSSVSTGPRRNEQFF; CDR3nt: TGTGCCAGCAGCTCCGTTTCGACGGGCCCACGAAGGAATGAGCAGTTCTTC
d_gene: NA; abundance: NA; v_gene: TRBV4-3; j_gene: TRBJ1-4; CDR3aa: CASSQDQRRYEKLFF; CDR3nt: TGCGCCAGCAGCCAAGATCAGCGGCGGTACGAAAAACTGTTTTTT
d_gene: TRBD1; abundance: NA; v_gene: TRBV29-1; j_gene: TRBJ2-1; CDR3aa: CSVRQGSSYNEQFF; CDR3nt: TGCAGCGTTCGACAGGGCTCTTCCTACAATGAGCAGTTCTTC
d_gene: NA; abundance: NA; v_gene: TRBV7-9; j_gene: TRBJ2-4; CDR3aa: CASSLAGQGLAKNIQYF; CDR3nt: TGTGCCAGCAGCTTAGCGGGCCAGGGGCTAGCCAAAAACATTCAGTACTTC
d_gene: TRBD2; abundance: NA; v_gene: TRBV6-4; j_gene: TRBJ2-2; CDR3aa: CASSARTSGTGELFF; CDR3nt: TGTGCCAGCAGTGCCCGGACTAGTGGGACCGGGGAGCTGTTTTTT
d_gene: TRBD1; abundance: NA; v_gene: TRBV7-8; j_gene: TRBJ1-2; CDR3aa: CASSLADRGGYGYTF; CDR3nt: TGTGCCAGCAGCTTAGCGGACAGGGGAGGCTATGGCTACACCTTC
d_gene: NA; abundance: NA; v_gene: TRBV28; j_gene: TRBJ1-2; CDR3aa: CASSFVGGQGYTF; CDR3nt: TGTGCCAGCAGTTTTGTGGGGGGTCAAGGCTACACCTTC
d_gene: NA; abundance: NA; v_gene: TRBV7-9; j_gene: TRBJ1-4; CDR3aa: CASSLGGPRGEKLFF; CDR3nt: TGTGCCAGCAGCTTAGGGGGGCCGAGGGGTGAAAAACTGTTTTTT
d_gene: NA; abundance: NA; v_gene: TRBV5-5; j_gene: TRBJ2-1; CDR3aa: CASSLEISAPRNEQFF; CDR3nt: TGTGCCAGCAGCTTGGAAATATCTGCTCCGCGCAATGAGCAGTTCTTC
d_gene: TRBD2; abundance: NA; v_gene: TRBV18; j_gene: TRBJ2-3; CDR3aa: CASSPGLASTDTQYF; CDR3nt: TGTGCCAGCTCCCCCGGACTAGCGAGCACAGATACGCAGTATTTT
d_gene: NA; abundance: NA; v_gene: TRBV6-5; j_gene: TRBJ2-5; CDR3aa: CAAHPVRVPQETQYF; CDR3nt: TGTGCCGCACATCCGGTGCGGGTACCACAAGAGACCCAGTACTTC
d_gene: NA; abundance: NA; v_gene: TRBV5-1; j_gene: TRBJ2-3; CDR3aa: CASSLATDTQYF; CDR3nt: TGCGCCAGCAGCTTGGCCACAGATACGCAGTATTTT
d_gene: NA; abundance: once; v_gene: TRBV28; j_gene: TRBJ1-2; CDR3aa: CASSTGTLANYGYTF; CDR3nt: TGTGCCAGCAGCACCGGGACGTTAGCTAACTATGGCTACACCTTC
d_gene: TRBD1; abundance: few; v_gene: TRBV5-1; j_gene: TRBJ1-2; CDR3aa: CASSWGTGNYGYTF; CDR3nt: TGCGCCAGCAGCTGGGGGACAGGGAACTATGGCTACACCTTC
d_gene: NA; abundance: NA; v_gene: TRBV19; j_gene: TRBJ2-2; CDR3aa: CASSIPRAGGELFF; CDR3nt: TGTGCCAGTAGTATCCCCCGGGCGGGCGGGGAGCTGTTTTTT
d_gene: NA; abundance: NA; v_gene: TRBV28; j_gene: TRBJ2-5; CDR3aa: CASTPSGEETQYF; CDR3nt: TGTGCCAGCACCCCTTCGGGGGAAGAGACCCAGTACTTC
d_gene: NA; abundance: NA; v_gene: TRBV2; j_gene: TRBJ1-1; CDR3aa: CASSGREDTEAFF; CDR3nt: TGTGCCAGCAGCGGACGGGAAGACACTGAAGCTTTCTTT
d_gene: TRBD1; abundance: NA; v_gene: TRBV6-5; j_gene: TRBJ2-5; CDR3aa: CASSTGTGQETQYF; CDR3nt: TGTGCCAGCAGTACAGGGACAGGACAAGAGACCCAGTACTTC
d_gene: TRBD2; abundance: NA; v_gene: TRBV5-6; j_gene: TRBJ2-3; CDR3aa: CASSLAGGSGVTSTDTQYF; CDR3nt: TGTGCCAGCAGCTTGGCCGGGGGTAGCGGGGTTACTAGCACAGATACGCAGTATTTT
d_gene: NA; abundance: NA; v_gene: TRBV4-1; j_gene: TRBJ1-2; CDR3aa: CASSQDRRYGYTF; CDR3nt: TGCGCCAGCAGCCAGGACCGACGCTATGGCTACACCTTC
d_gene: TRBD1; abundance: NA; v_gene: TRBV6-5; j_gene: TRBJ1-2; CDR3aa: CASRTGQLDGYTF; CDR3nt: TGTGCCAGCAGAACGGGACAGCTAGATGGCTACACCTTC
d_gene: NA; abundance: NA; v_gene: TRBV15; j_gene: TRBJ2-4; CDR3aa: CATSRDRRDTNF; CDR3nt: TGTGCCACCAGCAGAGATCGTAGGGATACTAACTTC
d_gene: TRBD1; abundance: NA; v_gene: TRBV15; j_gene: TRBJ2-7; CDR3aa: CATSGDRASYEQYF; CDR3nt: TGTGCCACCAGCGGAGACAGGGCGTCCTACGAGCAGTACTTC
d_gene: TRBD1; abundance: NA; v_gene: TRBV19; j_gene: TRBJ2-2; CDR3aa: CASSTDRTNTGELFF; CDR3nt: TGTGCCAGTAGTACGGACAGGACCAACACCGGGGAGCTGTTTTTT
d_gene: NA; abundance: NA; v_gene: TRBV5-1; j_gene: TRBJ2-5; CDR3aa: CASSTQGETQYF; CDR3nt: TGCGCCAGCAGCACCCAAGGGGAGACCCAGTACTTC
d_gene: TRBD1; abundance: NA; v_gene: TRBV27; j_gene: TRBJ2-5; CDR3aa: CASRGTGVETQYF; CDR3nt: TGTGCCAGCAGAGGGACAGGGGTAGAGACCCAGTACTTC
d_gene: NA; abundance: few; v_gene: TRBV13; j_gene: TRBJ1-2; CDR3aa: CASSLVGTDNYGYTF; CDR3nt: TGTGCCAGCAGCTTAGTGGGCACAGATAACTATGGCTACACCTTC
d_gene: NA; abundance: few; v_gene: TRBV5-1; j_gene: TRBJ1-2; CDR3aa: CASSPTGNYGYTF; CDR3nt: TGCGCCAGCAGCCCAACAGGAAACTATGGCTACACCTTC
d_gene: TRBD2; abundance: NA; v_gene: TRBV5-1; j_gene: TRBJ2-5; CDR3aa: CASTSGRQETQYF; CDR3nt: TGCGCCAGCACGAGCGGGAGACAAGAGACCCAGTACTTC
d_gene: NA; abundance: NA; v_gene: TRBV19; j_gene: TRBJ2-3; CDR3aa: CASNEGWGTNTDTQYF; CDR3nt: TGTGCCAGTAACGAGGGGTGGGGGACAAACACAGATACGCAGTATTTT
d_gene: TRBD1; abundance: NA; v_gene: TRBV9; j_gene: TRBJ2-2; CDR3aa: CASSPRDRASPGELFF; CDR3nt: TGTGCCAGCAGCCCCAGGGACAGGGCAAGCCCCGGGGAGCTGTTTTTT
d_gene: NA; abundance: NA; v_gene: TRBV9; j_gene: TRBJ2-1; CDR3aa: CASSVDSANYNEQFF; CDR3nt: TGTGCCAGCAGCGTAGATAGCGCGAACTACAATGAGCAGTTCTTC
d_gene: NA; abundance: few; v_gene: TRBV19; j_gene: TRBJ1-2; CDR3aa: CASSPIGVGQDGYTF; CDR3nt: TGTGCCAGTAGTCCAATCGGAGTTGGTCAAGATGGCTACACCTTC
d_gene: NA; abundance: NA; v_gene: TRBV2; j_gene: TRBJ1-5; CDR3aa: CASSERAGNQPQHF; CDR3nt: TGTGCCAGCAGTGAGCGGGCCGGCAATCAGCCCCAGCATTTT
d_gene: TRBD2; abundance: few; v_gene: TRBV11-2; j_gene: TRBJ2-3; CDR3aa: CASSLRAGGGADTQYF; CDR3nt: TGTGCCAGCAGCTTAAGAGCGGGGGGTGGTGCAGATACGCAGTATTTT
d_gene: TRBD2; abundance: NA; v_gene: TRBV28; j_gene: TRBJ2-3; CDR3aa: CASTAGVPDTQYF; CDR3nt: TGTGCCAGCACCGCGGGAGTACCAGATACGCAGTATTTT
d_gene: NA; abundance: NA; v_gene: TRBV11-1; j_gene: TRBJ1-1; CDR3aa: CASSDGENTEAFF; CDR3nt: TGTGCCAGCAGTGACGGGGAAAACACTGAAGCTTTCTTT
d_gene: NA; abundance: NA; v_gene: TRBV7-9; j_gene: TRBJ1-1; CDR3aa: CASSPFGSAFF; CDR3nt: TGTGCCAGCAGCCCTTTTGGGTCAGCTTTCTTT
d_gene: NA; abundance: once; v_gene: TRBV18; j_gene: TRBJ1-2; CDR3aa: CASSPDGGNYGYTF; CDR3nt: TGTGCCAGCTCACCCGATGGGGGGAACTATGGCTACACCTTC
d_gene: TRBD1; abundance: NA; v_gene: TRBV6-5; j_gene: TRBJ1-4; CDR3aa: CASRRQGAGEKLFF; CDR3nt: TGTGCCAGCCGCAGACAGGGGGCGGGAGAAAAACTGTTTTTT
d_gene: TRBD1; abundance: once; v_gene: TRBV4-2; j_gene: TRBJ1-3; CDR3aa: CASSQNSGGQYTIYF; CDR3nt: TGTGCCAGCAGCCAAAATTCAGGGGGGCAATACACCATATATTTT
d_gene: TRBD1; abundance: NA; v_gene: TRBV19; j_gene: TRBJ1-2; CDR3aa: CASSIRQGDGYTF; CDR3nt: TGTGCCAGTAGTATACGACAGGGAGATGGCTACACCTTC
d_gene: TRBD1; abundance: NA; v_gene: TRBV30; j_gene: TRBJ1-2; CDR3aa: CAVGQGAYGYTF; CDR3nt: TGTGCCGTAGGACAGGGTGCCTATGGCTACACCTTC
d_gene: NA; abundance: NA; v_gene: TRBV11-2; j_gene: TRBJ1-2; CDR3aa: CASSINRDGYGYTF; CDR3nt: TGTGCCAGCAGCATAAACCGGGACGGCTATGGCTACACCTTC
d_gene: NA; abundance: NA; v_gene: TRBV11-2; j_gene: TRBJ1-4; CDR3aa: CASSISRGVGEKLFF; CDR3nt: TGTGCCAGCAGCATTTCCCGGGGCGTAGGTGAAAAACTGTTTTTT
d_gene: NA; abundance: few; v_gene: TRBV20-1; j_gene: TRBJ1-1; CDR3aa: CRAGASPEAFF; CDR3nt: TGCAGAGCCGGCGCGAGTCCTGAAGCTTTCTTT
d_gene: NA; abundance: NA; v_gene: TRBV5-4; j_gene: TRBJ2-7; CDR3aa: CASSRKGAYEQYF; CDR3nt: TGTGCCAGCAGCCGGAAGGGCGCGTACGAGCAGTACTTC
d_gene: TRBD1; abundance: NA; v_gene: TRBV19; j_gene: TRBJ1-1; CDR3aa: CASKGQPNTEAFF; CDR3nt: TGTGCCAGTAAGGGACAGCCGAACACTGAAGCTTTCTTT
d_gene: NA; abundance: NA; v_gene: TRBV11-2; j_gene: TRBJ2-7; CDR3aa: CASSLVQTEQYF; CDR3nt: TGTGCCAGCAGCTTAGTGCAGACTGAGCAGTACTTC
d_gene: NA; abundance: once; v_gene: TRBV5-4; j_gene: TRBJ1-3; CDR3aa: CASSTGPENTIYF; CDR3nt: TGTGCCAGCAGCACCGGGCCGGAAAACACCATATATTTT
d_gene: NA; abundance: NA; v_gene: TRBV9; j_gene: TRBJ2-2; CDR3aa: CASSVVGRSLGPTGTGELFF; CDR3nt: TGTGCCAGCAGCGTAGTAGGACGATCGTTGGGCCCGACGGGCACCGGGGAGCTGTTTTTT
d_gene: NA; abundance: once; v_gene: TRBV7-9; j_gene: TRBJ1-1; CDR3aa: CASSPYRENTEAFF; CDR3nt: TGTGCCAGCAGCCCGTACAGGGAGAACACTGAAGCTTTCTTT
d_gene: TRBD1; abundance: few; v_gene: TRBV25-1; j_gene: TRBJ2-3; CDR3aa: CASSDVGQGVTDTQYF; CDR3nt: TGTGCCAGCAGTGATGTGGGACAGGGGGTAACAGATACGCAGTATTTT
d_gene: NA; abundance: NA; v_gene: TRBV15; j_gene: TRBJ1-2; CDR3aa: CATSRGVVADGYTF; CDR3nt: TGTGCCACCAGCAGAGGGGTCGTGGCAGATGGCTACACCTTC
d_gene: TRBD1; abundance: NA; v_gene: TRBV9; j_gene: TRBJ2-1; CDR3aa: CASSLSGQRNNEQFF; CDR3nt: TGTGCCAGCAGCCTCTCGGGACAGAGAAACAATGAGCAGTTCTTC